The TCR beta chain described here comes from a study of T cells in localized non-small cell lung cancer. General study findings and limits: It remains possible that heterogeneity exists, since only one tumor region was sequenced. Uninvolved adjacent lung had more T cell clonality than any other tissue, topping tumor. Out of the top 100 tumor clones, a median about 57 were seen in adjacent lung.

The assay was immunoSEQ multiplex PCR, and TCRdb's table has in-frame clones only and misses some. Among tens of thousands of clones listed, around 88% were seen once. The CDR3 covers 14 residues. Germline CDR1 reads LNHDA; CDR2 reads SQIVND (reference sequence). V lost 6 bases and J 0 bases, leaving 9 bases between the germline ends. Concerning this clone itself: The antigen is undetermined.

The sample was peripheral blood, taken before any cancer treatment. This chain connects TRBV19 to TRBJ2-4; no reliable D call. The source is a woman aged 40-70 years with stage I lung adenocarcinoma. In DNA form, the CDR3 reads TGTGCCAGTAGCCCGGAGCTAGCCAAAAACATTCAGTACTTC. It yields the protein CASSPELAKNIQYF.